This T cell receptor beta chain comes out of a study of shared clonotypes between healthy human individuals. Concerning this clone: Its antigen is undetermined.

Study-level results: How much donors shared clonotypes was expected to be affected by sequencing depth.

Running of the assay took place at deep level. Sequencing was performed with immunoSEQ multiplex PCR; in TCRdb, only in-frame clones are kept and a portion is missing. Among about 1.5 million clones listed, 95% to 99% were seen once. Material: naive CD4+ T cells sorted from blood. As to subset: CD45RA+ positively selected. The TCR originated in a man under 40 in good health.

CDR3 protein: CASSVASGTSGSYDRYEQYF. CDR3 nucleotides: TGTGCCAGCAGCGTAGCAAGCGGGACTAGCGGGAGTTATGACCGCTACGAGCAGTACTTC. This chain links TRBV9 with TRBJ2-7, with 14 positions matching TRBD2. V gave up 0 bases and J gave up 3 bases; unmatched junction bases: 14. Germline CDR1 and CDR2: SGDLS and YYNGEE. The CDR3 contains 20 residues.